This T cell receptor beta chain originates from a study of T cell responses to AZD1222 COVID-19 vaccine. Notes on the study in general: Spike-specific TCR breadth and depth rose after two AZD1222 doses. Clonal diversity may have been underestimated, and the donors were mostly white British, with more females than males. There were repertoire samples only from the period after the peak T cell response.

Concerning this clone itself: Antigen: not known.

The CDR3 is made up of 15 amino acids. The V gene lost 2 bases and the J gene lost 9 bases, with 20 bases spanning the gap. Germline values: CDR1 SGHKS, CDR2 YYEKEE (reference sequence). Libraries were prepared by immunoSEQ multiplex PCR; TCRdb keeps only in-frame clonotypes and omits some of them. The table includes about 98,000 clones, 85% to 90% detected once. V and J are TRBV5-5 and TRBJ2-5, with D unresolved. The sequence was collected from an adult in good health. The sequences come from peripheral blood, collected on day 0 of AZD1222 vaccination. The CDR3 loop is CASSFLLKKEVAQYF. The CDR3 bases are TGTGCCAGCAGCTTTCTCCTCAAAAAAGAAGTGGCCCAGTACTTC.